What follows is one T cell receptor (beta chain) and its context. Other DNA sequences in this sample translate to the same CDR3. These data originate in a study of blood T cell repertoires in COVID-19. The assay was immunoSEQ multiplex PCR, and TCRdb's table has in-frame clones only and misses some. The table lists 91,000 or so clones, 87% of them singletons, with about 16% in the top ten. V was pared by 4 bases and J by 7 bases, with 5 bases of the junction left unmatched. The CDR3 runs 14 residues. The germline V gene encodes CDR1 SNHLY and CDR2 FYNNEI. The receptor was derived from a human donor in a cohort sampled during active COVID-19. The chain links TRBV2 to TRBJ1-2; 11 nucleotides align to TRBD1. Input material: peripheral blood. The CDR3 region is CASSGGQGEGGYTF. DNA of the CDR3: TGTGCCAGCAGTGGGGGACAGGGGGAGGGTGGCTACACCTTC.